The 30 T cell receptor beta chains below were found in one sample sequenced in a study of shared clonotypes between healthy human individuals. Naive CD8 cells lacked CD45RO and underwent positive selection for CCR7, leaving out terminally differentiated effector memory CD45RA+ cells. Sequenced by immunoSEQ multiplex PCR; TCRdb stores in-frame clones only, minus some. Of about 2.1 million clones in the sample, about 93% were seen once. The sequenced sample was naive CD8+ T cells from PBMCs. These TCRs come from a man between 18 and 29 years old in good health. Some clones in this sample may be carry-over from other donors' samples.

The chain recombines TRBV11-3 with TRBJ2-2; maybe TRBD1 (5 bases). CDR1 and CDR2 (germline): SGHNT, YENEEA. Trimming left V 5 bases short and J 4 bases short, with 11 bases between. CDR3 length: 14 amino acids. The CDR3 DNA is TGTGCCAGCAGCAAAACCACAGGCACCGGGGAGCTGTTTTTT. As protein: CASSKTTGTGELFF.

V and J are TRBV6-5 and TRBJ1-2, with D perhaps TRBD1 (5 bases). Germline V lookup: CDR1 MNHEY, CDR2 SVGAGI. The CDR3 totals 13 residues. The V end lost 7 bases, the J end lost 2 bases, and 11 bases lay between the germline ends. The CDR3 region is CASTLGGNYGYTF. The CDR3 coding sequence is TGTGCCAGCACCCTGGGGGGAAACTATGGCTACACCTTC.

This clone has only a few counts. Other DNA sequences in this sample translate to the same CDR3. The V call is TRBV14, the J call TRBJ2-7, with a possible D match to TRBD2 (6 bases). Trimming stripped 4 bases from V and 6 bases from J, with 7 bases between. CDR3 size: 11 residues. Looked up from germline, CDR1 is SGHDN and CDR2 is FVKESK. CDR3 DNA: TGTGCCAGCAGCCTCGGGGGCGAGCAGTACTTC. As protein: CASSLGGEQYF.

This chain connects TRBV7-9 to TRBJ1-5; tentative D call: TRBD1 (5 bases). The CDR3 contains 13 residues. Trimming shortened V by 5 bases and J by 3 bases, and 8 bases separated the two germline ends. Per germline, CDR1 SEHNR and CDR2 FQNEAQ (reference sequence). DNA for the CDR3: TGTGCCAGCAGCCCAGGGACCAATCAGCCCCAGCATTTT. Protein sequence: CASSPGTNQPQHF.

The rearrangement joins TRBV4-1 to TRBJ2-5; 10 bases fit TRBD2. Losses at the gene ends were 3 bases for V and 5 bases for J; bases not matched to a gene: 12. Germline CDR1 reads MGHRA; CDR2 reads YSYEKL. The CDR3 has 17 amino acids. The CDR3 reads CASSQGGARAGGETQYF. In nucleotides, the CDR3 is TGCGCCAGCAGCCAGGGGGGGGCTAGAGCGGGAGGGGAGACCCAGTACTTC.

As for this clone: At the DNA level, this CDR3 is encoded by other sequences in the same sample as well. The V gene is TRBV28, the J gene TRBJ2-3; D may be TRBD1 or TRBD2 (5 bases each). V was shortened by 1 base and J by 1 base, with 9 bases between the two germline ends. The CDR3 runs 15 residues. Germline CDR1 and CDR2: MDHEN and SYDVKM. CDR3 amino acids: CASSLSGRGTDTQYF. The CDR3 region has the DNA TGTGCCAGCAGTTTATCGGGGCGGGGCACAGATACGCAGTATTTT.

The rearrangement links TRBV4-1 to TRBJ2-6; D is ambiguous. V was clipped by 0 bases and J by 4 bases, with 13 bases between them. Germline loops: CDR1 MGHRA, CDR2 YSYEKL. The CDR3 sequence is 17 residues long. The CDR3 region has the DNA TGCGCCAGCAGCCAAGATTTGCGGTGGCTGGGGGCCAACGTCCTGACTTTC. Encoded protein: CASSQDLRWLGANVLTF.

This clone appeared a single time. This sequence joins TRBV28 and TRBJ1-1; 11 bases are shared with TRBD1. Germline V CDR1 and CDR2: MDHEN, SYDVKM. The CDR3 runs 16 residues. With V trimmed by 5 bases and J by 0 bases, 5 bases remained unmatched. CDR3 nucleotides: TGTGCCAGCAGTGAGGACAGGGGGCGCATGAACACTGAAGCTTTCTTT. Translation gives CASSEDRGRMNTEAFF.

This chain uses TRBV29-1 with TRBJ2-7; the D is unclear. The germline V and J ends were trimmed by 4 bases and 0 bases, with 10 bases remaining between them. The CDR3 is made up of 13 amino acids. Germline lookup yields CDR1 SQVTM and CDR2 ANQGSEA. The CDR3 nucleotides read TGCAGCGTTGGGGATTTGCCCTCCTACGAGCAGTACTTC. Protein sequence: CSVGDLPSYEQYF.

The chain joins TRBV6-5 to TRBJ1-3, with TRBD1 matching 8 bases. Germline values: CDR1 MNHEY, CDR2 SVGAGI. The V gene end was trimmed by 5 bases and the J gene end by 4 bases; junction bases not matched to a gene: 7. CDR3 length: 15 amino acids. CDR3 DNA: TGTGCCAGCAGTCCGACAGGGGTGGTCGGAAACACCATATATTTT. Protein sequence: CASSPTGVVGNTIYF.

V usage is TRBV7-9 and J usage is TRBJ1-1; 7 bases align to TRBD1. CDR1 and CDR2 (germline): SEHNR, FQNEAQ (reference sequence). V gave up 1 base and J gave up 6 bases; unmatched junction bases: 11. There are 16 residues in the CDR3. The CDR3 loop is CASSLGTLTGVPEAFF. The CDR3 DNA sequence: TGTGCCAGCAGCTTAGGAACCCTAACAGGGGTCCCTGAAGCTTTCTTT.

The chain joins TRBV7-8 to TRBJ1-3; no clear D gene. V lost 5 bases and J 6 bases, leaving 11 bases between the germline ends. This CDR3 is built from 13 residues. Germline V gene data show CDR1 as SGHVS and CDR2 as FQNEAQ. CDR3 in amino acids: CASSPPTLNTIYF. Here the CDR3 DNA reads TGTGCCAGCAGCCCACCCACTCTAAACACCATATATTTT.

The V and J genes are TRBV19 and TRBJ2-2; D is unresolved. Germline values: CDR1 LNHDA, CDR2 SQIVND (reference sequence). The CDR3 is 13 amino acids. V dropped 8 bases and J dropped 6 bases, with 13 bases sitting between them. Here the CDR3 reads CASLWIESGELFF. CDR3 in DNA: TGTGCCAGTCTTTGGATTGAGTCCGGGGAGCTGTTTTTT.

The J gene is TRBJ2-7, the V gene TRBV7-9, with TRBD1 identical over 9 bases. Germline V gene lookup returns CDR1 SEHNR and CDR2 FQNEAQ (reference sequence). CDR3 length: 16 residues. V dropped 5 bases and J dropped 7; count of bases not matched to a gene: 15. The CDR3 sequence is CASSAGDGDRALEQYF. In nucleotides, the CDR3 is TGTGCCAGCAGCGCGGGGGATGGGGACAGGGCCCTTGAGCAGTACTTC.

Comment on this clone: Additional DNA sequences in this sample encode the identical CDR3. This CDR3 reads CASSLSSGGTEAFF. The CDR3 nucleotides are TGTGCCAGCAGTTTATCGTCCGGGGGAACTGAAGCTTTCTTT. The V and J genes are TRBV27 and TRBJ1-1; possible D gene TRBD1, 5 bases. Trimming left V 0 bases short and J 5 bases short, with 10 bases between. The CDR3 is 14 amino acids. The germline V gene has CDR1 MNHEY and CDR2 SMNVEV (reference sequence).

This sequence joins TRBV27 and TRBJ2-7; 9 bases agree with TRBD2. Germline-derived CDR1 and CDR2 are MNHEY and SMNVEV (reference sequence). Losses at the gene ends were 10 bases for V and 2 bases for J; bases not matched to a gene: 12. The CDR3 spans 15 residues. The CDR3 reads CATAWVAGETYEQYF. The CDR3, as DNA: TGTGCCACCGCCTGGGTAGCGGGAGAGACCTACGAGCAGTACTTC.

The genes are TRBV6-6 and TRBJ1-3, with D unresolved. CDR1 and CDR2 from the germline V gene are MNHNY and SVGAGI (reference sequence). V lost 2 bases and J lost 2, with 10 bases in between. The CDR3 sequence is 15 residues long. CDR3: CASSYPPGPGNTIYF. For the CDR3, the DNA is TGTGCCAGCAGTTACCCTCCAGGCCCTGGAAACACCATATATTTT.

This clone was seen just once. The sample contains more than one DNA sequence encoding this CDR3. This chain joins TRBV2 and TRBJ2-7; D not certain. The CDR3 loop spans 15 amino acids. The V gene lost 0 bases and the J gene lost 4 bases, with 13 bases spanning the gap. The germline V gene has CDR1 SNHLY and CDR2 FYNNEI. CDR3 sequence reads: CASSEASGLGYEQYF. The CDR3 nucleotides read TGTGCCAGCAGTGAAGCAAGTGGGTTAGGGTACGAGCAGTACTTC.

The chain is built from TRBV2 and TRBJ2-7; TRBD1 matches at 7 bases. Unmatched junction bases numbered 5, after V lost 6 bases and J lost 0 bases. The CDR3 sequence is 14 residues long. CDR1 is SNHLY, CDR2 FYNNEI, per germline. The CDR3 sequence is CASSNRGNSYEQYF. In DNA form, the CDR3 reads TGTGCCAGCAGCAACAGGGGAAACTCCTACGAGCAGTACTTC.

This chain uses TRBV4-2 with TRBJ1-1; D possibly corresponds to TRBD1 (5 bases). Deletions cut 0 bases from V and 5 bases from J, with 16 bases between. CDR3 length: 16 amino acids. Germline V gene sequence: CDR1 LGHNA, CDR2 YNFKEQ. The CDR3: CASSQDLEGPPTEAFF. The DNA of the CDR3 is TGTGCCAGCAGCCAAGATCTTGAGGGGCCCCCAACTGAAGCTTTCTTT.

The chain joins TRBV9 to TRBJ1-5; maybe TRBD1 (6 bases). V lost 3 bases and J lost 2, with 15 bases in between. Per the germline V gene, CDR1 is SGDLS and CDR2 is YYNGEE. This CDR3 contains 16 residues. CDR3 in amino acids: CASSEGGYEGNQPQHF. Written as DNA, the CDR3 is TGTGCCAGCAGCGAGGGGGGATATGAGGGCAATCAGCCCCAGCATTTT.

This chain connects TRBV9 to TRBJ2-5; D not certain. Germline CDR1 and CDR2: SGDLS and YYNGEE. The V and J ends lost 0 bases and 5 bases respectively, with 14 bases between them. The CDR3 length is 15 residues. CDR3 region: CASSVGQAAGETQYF. The DNA for the CDR3 is TGTGCCAGCAGCGTAGGGCAGGCCGCCGGGGAGACCCAGTACTTC.

To note about this clone: This sample includes further DNA sequences coding for the same CDR3. This chain uses TRBV27 with TRBJ2-7; the match to TRBD1 covers 8 bases. The germline V gene has CDR1 MNHEY and CDR2 SMNVEV (reference sequence). V was pared by 6 bases and J by 1 base, with 8 bases of the junction left unmatched. The CDR3 is 15 residues long. The CDR3 DNA sequence: TGTGCCAGCAGCCCCGGGACAGGTTCATCCTACGAGCAGTACTTC. Translated, it gives CASSPGTGSSYEQYF.

The chain has TRBV9 and TRBJ2-1; 10 bases map to TRBD2. V lost 5 bases to trimming and J lost 3 bases; unmatched junction nucleotides: 5. CDR1 and CDR2 from the germline V gene are SGDLS and YYNGEE. The CDR3 covers 15 residues. In DNA, the CDR3 is TGTGCCAGCAGGGGGGGACTAGCGAGCTACAATGAGCAGTTCTTC. Protein sequence: CASRGGLASYNEQFF.

The chain couples TRBV27 to TRBJ2-1; D gene ambiguous. CDR3 length equals 13 residues. Germline assignment: CDR1 MNHEY and CDR2 SMNVEV (reference sequence). Trimming shortened V by 3 bases and J by 6 bases, and 9 bases separated the two germline ends. CDR3: CASSLGYANEQFF. The CDR3 nucleotides are TGTGCCAGCAGTTTGGGGTACGCCAATGAGCAGTTCTTC.

The chain employs TRBV19 and TRBJ1-1; no firm D call. This CDR3 comprises 14 residues. V lost 7 bases and J lost 1, with 13 bases in between. CDR1 is LNHDA, CDR2 SQIVND, per germline (reference sequence). CDR3 in amino acids: CASTLRWGNTEAFF. The CDR3 bases are TGTGCCAGTACCCTCCGCTGGGGGAACACTGAAGCTTTCTTT.

The gene calls are TRBV5-5 and TRBJ1-2; the match to TRBD1 covers 8 bases. The junction had 6 bases not matched to a gene; V was cut back by 4 bases and J by 4 bases. The CDR3 is 14 residues long. Germline CDR1 is SGHKS and CDR2 is YYEKEE (reference sequence). The CDR3 DNA follows: TGTGCCAGCAGCCTAGACAGGGGAGGCTATGGCTACACCTTC. This sequence encodes CASSLDRGGYGYTF.

The count of this clone is one. This chain joins TRBV15 and TRBJ2-1; the match to TRBD2 covers 8 bases. V lost 7 bases to trimming and J lost 5 bases; unmatched junction nucleotides: 7. Looked up from germline, CDR1 is LNHNV and CDR2 is YYDKDF (reference sequence). CDR3 length: 14 residues. Here the CDR3 reads CATTEGLADNEQFF. The DNA for the CDR3 is TGTGCCACCACGGAAGGACTAGCCGACAATGAGCAGTTCTTC.

The V call is TRBV4-2, the J call TRBJ2-2; 9 bases map to TRBD1. The CDR3 has 19 amino acids. Trimming took 1 base from V and 4 from J; bases not matched to a gene: 13. CDR1 and CDR2 from the germline V gene are LGHNA and YNFKEQ. The CDR3, as DNA: TGTGCCAGCAGCCAAGCCGCCGTGGGACAGGGTATGAGCACCGGGGAGCTGTTTTTT. Protein: CASSQAAVGQGMSTGELFF.

This clone was recorded only once. V gene TRBV29-1 combines with J gene TRBJ2-7; perhaps TRBD1 as D (6 bases). Trimming removed 7 bases from V and 3 bases from J, with 16 bases in between. Germline lookup yields CDR1 SQVTM and CDR2 ANQGSEA. The CDR3 length is 13 residues. CDR3 sequence: CSAGTLPNYEQYF. The CDR3 nucleotides read TGCAGCGCTGGGACACTCCCGAACTACGAGCAGTACTTC.